The 14 T cell receptor beta chains below all came from one sample that was sequenced in a study of T cells in Graves' hyperthyroidism and ophthalmopathy. Regions amplified from RNA transcripts were the TCR beta CDR3 regions. The study used the HTBI primer set for a first-round RT-PCR of the TCR CDR3. TCRdb independently ran MiXCR on the multiplex PCR reads; one entry per CDR3 protein. The repertoire holds hundreds of thousands of distinct CDR3 sequences, around 15% seen once, with about 10% in the top ten. Sequenced: blood. The receptors originated from a woman aged 18-30 years with Graves' hyperthyroidism.

The chain joins TRBV7-3 to TRBJ2-5; perhaps TRBD2 as D (5 bases). This CDR3 spans 14 amino acids. The germline V and J ends were trimmed by 4 bases and 7 bases, with 16 bases remaining between them. CDR1 is SGHTA, CDR2 FQGTGA, per germline. The CDR3 nucleotides read TGTGCCAGCAGCTACCTTCCTAGCTACGGGACCCAGTACTTC. Translation gives CASSYLPSYGTQYF.

This clonotype was seen ten or more times. The chain recombines TRBV7-9 with TRBJ2-3, with 13 positions matching TRBD2. The CDR3 covers 20 residues. J gave up 2 bases and V 1 base, and 12 bases lay outside the gene matches. Germline CDR1 is SEHNR and CDR2 is FQNEAQ (reference sequence). CDR3 nucleotide sequence: TGTGCCAGCAGCTTAGTCCTGATAGAGACTAGCGGGAGGAACACAGATACGCAGTATTTT. Translating gives CASSLVLIETSGRNTDTQYF.

This clonotype occurred many times. This chain joins TRBV7-2 and TRBJ2-7; unclear D gene. The V and J ends lost 3 bases and 2 bases respectively, with 14 bases between them. This CDR3 is built from 15 residues. Germline lookup yields CDR1 SGHTA and CDR2 FQGNSA. The CDR3 sequence is CASSLAATPAYEQYF. The CDR3 nucleotides read TGTGCCAGCAGCTTGGCTGCGACACCCGCCTACGAGCAGTACTTC. Complete variable domain (other parts from reference TRBV7-2 and TRBJ2-7): GAGVSQSPSNKVTEKGKDVELRCDPISGHTALYWYRQSLGQGLEFLIYFQGNSAPDKSGLPSDRFSAERTGGSVSTLTIQRTQQEDSAVYLCASSLAATPAYEQYFGPGTRLTVT.

In its sample, this clonotype was seen a few times. V gene TRBV2 combines with J gene TRBJ2-7, with D possibly matching TRBD1 (6 bases). Per germline, CDR1 SNHLY and CDR2 FYNNEI. V lost 8 bases to trimming and J lost 7 bases, with 21 bases between them. The CDR3 runs to 14 residues. The CDR3 here is CASSFVGAEVEQYF. The CDR3 nucleotides read TGTGCCAGCTCTTTCGTGGGGGCCGAGGTGGAGCAGTACTTC.

There are many counts of this clonotype. The chain joins TRBV3-1 to TRBJ2-2; TRBD1 is a possible D gene (6 bases). V was shortened by 3 bases and J by 2 bases, with 13 bases between the two germline ends. CDR3 length: 16 amino acids. Germline CDR1 and CDR2: LGHDT and YNNKEL (reference sequence). The CDR3 region has the DNA TGTGCCAGCAGCCAGGACCACAGGGTCAACACCGGGGAGCTGTTTTTT. This gives the protein CASSQDHRVNTGELFF.

This clonotype was picked up a small number of times. This sequence joins TRBV5-6 and TRBJ2-1; D is perhaps TRBD1 (7 bases). V dropped 2 bases and J dropped 7 bases, with 19 bases sitting between them. The CDR3 contains 16 residues. In germline, CDR1 is SGHDT, CDR2 YYEEEE. The CDR3: CASSLVPGGLENEQFF. The CDR3 DNA is TGTGCCAGCAGCTTAGTCCCAGGGGGGTTAGAAAATGAGCAGTTCTTC.

This rearrangement joins TRBV20-1 to TRBJ2-7, with 8 bases identical to TRBD1. There are 15 residues in the CDR3. V gave up 0 bases and J gave up 0 bases; unmatched junction bases: 4. Germline CDR1 is DFQATT and CDR2 is SNEGSKA (reference sequence). The CDR3 sequence is CSARDPGTGSYEQYF. The CDR3 DNA sequence: TGCAGTGCTAGAGATCCCGGGACAGGCTCCTACGAGCAGTACTTC.

This clonotype was detected many times. This chain's CDR3 is CASSRPPTPSTDTQYF. Here the CDR3 DNA reads TGTGCCAGCAGTCGACCTCCGACGCCTAGCACAGATACGCAGTATTTT. The chain couples TRBV12-3 or TRBV12-4 to TRBJ2-3; D not certain. V was pared by 5 bases and J by 0 bases, with 15 bases between. The CDR3 runs 16 residues.

This clonotype has only a few counts. This chain joins TRBV4-1 and TRBJ2-7; TRBD1 matches at 10 bases. V lost 1 base to trimming and J lost 3 bases; unmatched junction nucleotides: 6. CDR3 size: 16 residues. The germline V gene has CDR1 MGHRA and CDR2 YSYEKL. CDR3 residues: CASSQVSRTGGYEQYF. CDR3 DNA: TGCGCCAGCAGCCAAGTTTCTAGGACAGGGGGCTACGAGCAGTACTTC.

This clonotype was recorded a few times. CDR3 loop: CASSQDLAYIQYF. DNA of the CDR3: TGCGCCAGCAGCCAAGATCTAGCGTACATTCAGTACTTC. This rearrangement joins TRBV4-1 to TRBJ2-4, with D tentatively TRBD2 (6 bases). With 0 bases removed from V and 8 bases from J, the gap between germline ends came to 8 bases. The CDR3 is made up of 13 amino acids. Germline V CDR1 and CDR2: MGHRA, YSYEKL.

Ten or more counts support this clonotype. This sequence joins TRBV7-2 and TRBJ2-1; either TRBD1 or TRBD2 may supply D (5 bases each). The CDR3 length is 14 residues. Between the trimmed V and J ends, which lost 3 bases and 5 bases, there was a span of 11 bases. Germline CDR1 SGHTA, CDR2 FQGNSA. The CDR3 is CASSFSGANNEQFF. The CDR3 bases are TGTGCCAGCAGCTTCTCCGGGGCAAACAATGAGCAGTTCTTC.

On this clonotype itself: Germline is not matched at one junction end, which may reflect a read error. V usage is TRBV7-2 and J usage is TRBJ2-7, with D hard to call. Germline CDR1 reads SGHTA; CDR2 reads FQGNSA. The CDR3 is 14 residues long. CDR3 amino acids: CASSVSLDGYGQYF. Written as DNA, the CDR3 is TGTGCCAGCAGCGTATCCCTCGACGGTTACGGGCAGTACTTC.

The chain combines TRBV27 with TRBJ2-1; no definite D call. The germline V gene encodes CDR1 MNHEY and CDR2 SMNVEV (reference sequence). The CDR3 is 13 residues long. V was pared by 3 bases and J by 6 bases, with 9 bases between. CDR3 DNA: TGTGCCAGCAGTTTGATGATTTTCAATGAGCAGTTCTTC. As protein: CASSLMIFNEQFF.

There are many counts of this clonotype. The chain carries TRBV2 and TRBJ1-1; TRBD1 matches at 10 bases. Looked up from germline, CDR1 is SNHLY and CDR2 is FYNNEI. This CDR3 has 16 residues. V trimming: 6 bases; J trimming: 2 bases; junction bases outside the gene matches: 9. CDR3 sequence reads: CASRPGQGRPNTEAFF. CDR3 nucleotide sequence: TGTGCCAGCAGGCCGGGACAGGGGAGACCAAACACTGAAGCTTTCTTT.